The 8 T cell receptor beta chains below all came from one sample that was sequenced in a study of blood T cells in healthy people across ages. Next came a second PCR, run for roughly 7 to 12 cycles, which used a sample-barcoded 5' primer along with a J-beta primer mix. One entry per CDR3 protein results from TCRdb running MiXCR on the 5' RACE reads. Here the sample spans 850,000 to 1,100,000 distinct CDR3 sequences, more than 30% being singletons. The sample was blood. These receptors all stem from a man between 18 and 29 years old in good health.

The sample holds a few counts of this clonotype. The V gene is TRBV20-1, the J gene TRBJ1-5, with D possibly matching TRBD1 (6 bases). Germline CDR1 reads DFQATT; CDR2 reads SNEGSKA (reference sequence). V was cut by 3 bases and J by 5 bases, with 26 bases left in between. The CDR3 sequence is 18 residues long. DNA for the CDR3: TGCAGTGCTAGGACGCCGGGACAATCCTCGAGTCGAGATCAGCCCCAGCATTTT. It is translated as CSARTPGQSSSRDQPQHF.

J is TRBJ2-7 and V is TRBV7-2; D may be TRBD2 (7 bases). The J call may not be correct, given that the DNA end is closer to TRBJ2-5. This CDR3 comprises 16 residues. Germline V lookup: CDR1 SGHTA, CDR2 FQGNSA. The CDR3 protein is CASSLLTGGGAETQYF. The CDR3 bases are TGTGCCAGCAGCCTCCTCACTGGGGGGGGCGCGGAGACCCAGTACTTC.

This clonotype is a singleton in its sample. The V gene is TRBV7-2, the J gene TRBJ1-3; a possible D gene is TRBD1 (6 bases). Looked up from germline, CDR1 is SGHTA and CDR2 is FQGNSA. The germline V and J ends were trimmed by 1 base and 0 bases, with 10 bases remaining between them. The CDR3 is 16 residues long. CDR3 amino acids: CASSLDREGSGNTIYF. The CDR3 bases are TGTGCCAGCAGCTTAGACAGGGAGGGCTCTGGAAACACCATATATTTT. Complete variable domain (other parts from reference TRBV7-2 and TRBJ1-3): GAGVSQSPSNKVTEKGKDVELRCDPISGHTALYWYRQSLGQGLEFLIYFQGNSAPDKSGLPSDRFSAERTGGSVSTLTIQRTQQEDSAVYLCASSLDREGSGNTIYFGEGSWLTVV.

The chain carries TRBV6-6 and TRBJ1-1, with TRBD1 as a possible D gene (6 bases). The CDR3 spans 15 residues. Trimming pared 10 bases from V and 5 bases from J, leaving 23 bases between. The germline gives CDR1 MNHNY, CDR2 SVGAGI (reference sequence). The CDR3: CATTGAARGGTEAFF. In DNA form, the CDR3 reads TGTGCCACCACAGGAGCCGCCAGGGGTGGGACTGAAGCTTTCTTT.

The chain combines TRBV6-6 with TRBJ2-6; D unclear. V shed 6 bases and J shed 0 bases, with 6 bases lying between them. This CDR3 spans 14 amino acids. Germline CDR1 is MNHNY and CDR2 is SVGAGI (reference sequence). CDR3: CASRVNSGANVLTF. The CDR3 region has the DNA TGTGCCAGCAGGGTTAACTCTGGGGCCAACGTCCTGACTTTC.

V usage is TRBV7-8 and J usage is TRBJ2-2; 11 bases align to TRBD2. The ends lost 4 bases at V and 5 bases at J; junction bases unmatched: 9. CDR3 length: 17 residues. The germline gives CDR1 SGHVS, CDR2 FQNEAQ. The CDR3: CASSSIALAGGTGELFF. The CDR3 DNA sequence: TGTGCCAGCAGCTCTATTGCCCTAGCGGGGGGTACCGGGGAGCTGTTTTTT.

The sample holds many counts of this clonotype. This chain joins TRBV4-2 and TRBJ2-6; TRBD2 might be the D (6 bases). Germline V CDR1 and CDR2: LGHNA, YNFKEQ. Trimming removed 0 bases at V and 0 bases at J, with 15 bases between. The CDR3 sequence is 19 residues long. The CDR3 reads CASSQDVGLPNSGANVLTF. For the CDR3, the DNA is TGTGCCAGCAGCCAAGATGTGGGACTCCCGAACTCTGGGGCCAACGTCCTGACTTTC.

The rearrangement links TRBV2 to TRBJ1-1; D might be TRBD1 (5 bases). Trimming cost V 3 bases and J 10 bases, with 12 bases left between them. The germline V gene has CDR1 SNHLY and CDR2 FYNNEI. The CDR3 length is 12 residues. The CDR3: CASSEGQGRAFF. The CDR3, as DNA: TGTGCCAGCAGTGAGGGGCAGGGAAGAGCTTTCTTT. Drawing the rest from reference TRBV2 and TRBJ1-1, the complete variable domain is EPEVTQTPSHQVTQMGQEVILRCVPISNHLYFYWYRQILGQKVEFLVSFYNNEISEKSEIFDDQFSVERPDGSNFTLKIRSTKLEDSAMYFCASSEGQGRAFFGQGTRLTVV.